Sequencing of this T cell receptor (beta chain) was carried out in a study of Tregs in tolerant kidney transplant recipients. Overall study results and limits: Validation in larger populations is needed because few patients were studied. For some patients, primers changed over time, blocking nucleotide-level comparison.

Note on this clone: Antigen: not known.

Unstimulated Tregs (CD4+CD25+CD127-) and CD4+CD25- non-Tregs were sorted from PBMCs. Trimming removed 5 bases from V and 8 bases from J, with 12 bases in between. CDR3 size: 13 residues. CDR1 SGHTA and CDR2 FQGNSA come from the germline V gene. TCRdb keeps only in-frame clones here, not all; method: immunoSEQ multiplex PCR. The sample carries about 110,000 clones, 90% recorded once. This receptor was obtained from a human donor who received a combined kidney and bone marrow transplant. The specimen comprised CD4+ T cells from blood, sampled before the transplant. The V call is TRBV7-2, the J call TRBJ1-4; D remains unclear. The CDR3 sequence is CASSTADREKLFF. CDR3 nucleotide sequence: TGTGCCAGCAGCACCGCGGATCGGGAAAAACTGTTTTTT.